The next 5 T cell receptor beta chains were all read from a single sample in a study of early T cells in non-severe SARS-CoV-2 infection. Each CDR3 protein gets one entry after TCRdb re-called the 5' RACE reads with MiXCR. The sample contains roughly 20,000 distinct CDR3 sequences, around 6.1% of which appear only once. Sequenced input: whole blood. The receptor set was obtained from an adult who was a healthcare worker with PCR-confirmed SARS-CoV-2 infection or an uninfected control (not recorded which).

This chain uses TRBV27 with TRBJ2-3, with TRBD1 identical over 9 bases. The V segment lost 0 bases and the J segment 7 bases; nucleotides outside the gene matches: 14. The length of the CDR3 is 18 residues. Germline-derived CDR1 and CDR2 are MNHEY and SMNVEV (reference sequence). CDR3 in DNA: TGTGCCAGCAGTTTATCGGGCATCGGGACAGGGAGAGGAAATACGCAGTATTTT. Protein product: CASSLSGIGTGRGNTQYF.

This clonotype was detected ten times or more. The chain uses TRBV18 and TRBJ1-1; D not resolved. The CDR3 spans 14 residues. Germline CDR1 and CDR2: KGHSH and LQKENI. V lost 5 bases, J lost 3 bases, and 13 bases lay in between. For the CDR3, the DNA is TGTGCCAGCTCAACCCGTGGCGCGGACACTGAAGCTTTCTTT. As protein: CASSTRGADTEAFF.

This clonotype was seen repeatedly, ten times or more. The chain uses TRBV27 and TRBJ1-5; D is uncertain. The CDR3 extends over 14 amino acids. Germline CDR1 MNHEY, CDR2 SMNVEV (reference sequence). V dropped 2 bases and J dropped 2 bases, with 7 bases sitting between them. In DNA, the CDR3 is TGTGCCAGCAGTTTAAGGGCCGGCAATCAGCCCCAGCATTTT. Its translation is CASSLRAGNQPQHF.

This clonotype was recorded many times. V gene TRBV20-1 combines with J gene TRBJ1-1, with 7 bases identical to TRBD1. The CDR3 length is 12 residues. Germline V gene data show CDR1 as DFQATT and CDR2 as SNEGSKA (reference sequence). Trimming took 3 bases from V and 5 from J; bases not matched to a gene: 3. The CDR3 DNA reads TGCAGTGCTAGTACAGGGGAAACTGAAGCTTTCTTT. Its translation: CSASTGETEAFF.

This clonotype was detected many times. The J gene is TRBJ2-7, the V gene TRBV20-1; D may be TRBD2 (6 bases). V lost 2 bases and J 6 bases, leaving 26 bases between the germline ends. The CDR3 contains 17 residues. Germline V gives CDR1 DFQATT, CDR2 SNEGSKA (reference sequence). The CDR3 region is CSARSALASRRRGEQYF. The CDR3 DNA reads as TGCAGTGCTAGATCGGCCCTCGCGTCCCGAAGGAGGGGCGAGCAGTACTTC.